A single sample gave rise to the 21 T cell receptor beta chains below, sequenced in a study of blood T cell repertoires in COVID-19. TCRdb's table, derived via immunoSEQ multiplex PCR, lists solely in-frame clones and lacks some. Of about 220,000 clones listed, about 90% are singletons. Sequencing was performed on PBMCs or T cells enriched from blood (not recorded which). The receptors were sampled from a man aged 30-40 years who had been exposed to COVID-19.

The V call is TRBV20-1, the J call TRBJ1-1; no definite D call. This CDR3 has 11 residues. CDR1 is DFQATT and CDR2 is SNEGSKA in the germline V gene (reference sequence). Trimming took off 6 bases at V and 0 bases at J, with 5 bases between the two ends. CDR3 in DNA: TGCAGTGCCGCTATGAACACTGAAGCTTTCTTT. It is translated as CSAAMNTEAFF.

This chain links TRBV3-1 (or the pseudogene TRBV3-2) with TRBJ2-7, with D hard to call. CDR1 LGHDT and CDR2 YNNKEL come from the germline V gene (reference sequence). With 4 bases removed from V and 6 bases from J, the gap between germline ends came to 13 bases. The length of the CDR3 is 13 residues. CDR3 coding DNA: TGTGCCAGCAGCCCATCAACCCTCGGCGAGCAGTACTTC. Translation: CASSPSTLGEQYF.

The chain is built from TRBV2 and TRBJ2-7, with 7 positions matching TRBD2. The germline V gene encodes CDR1 SNHLY and CDR2 FYNNEI. CDR3 length: 11 residues. J gave up 10 bases and V 6 bases, and 6 bases lay outside the gene matches. In nucleotides, the CDR3 is TGTGCCAGCAGACTGGGACTAAAACAGTACTTC. Amino acid sequence: CASRLGLKQYF.

The DNA for the CDR3 is TGTGCCAGCAGCCAAGTCCATCTACAACAGGGGGTTGAAGAAAAACTGTTTTTT. The encoded protein is CASSQVHLQQGVEEKLFF. V is TRBV4-2 and J is TRBJ1-4, with 8 bases fitting TRBD1. The germline V gene has CDR1 LGHNA and CDR2 YNFKEQ. J gave up 8 bases and V 1 base, and 15 bases lay outside the gene matches. CDR3 length: 18 amino acids.

This clone came up many times. The chain carries TRBV6-1 and TRBJ2-7; 7 nucleotides match TRBD1. This CDR3 is built from 13 residues. V lost 3 bases and J lost 3; bases outside the gene matches: 2. CDR1 and CDR2 from the germline V gene are MNHNS and SASEGT. CDR3 region: CASSEGTDYEQYF. The CDR3 region has the DNA TGTGCCAGCAGTGAGGGGACAGACTACGAGCAGTACTTC.

The V gene is TRBV4-3, the J gene TRBJ1-4, with 9 bases identical to TRBD1. CDR3 length equals 15 residues. Germline CDR1 reads LGHNA; CDR2 reads YSLEER. After removal of 3 bases from V and 5 bases from J, the junction contained 4 bases not matched to a gene. The DNA of the CDR3 is TGCGCCAGCAGCCATGAACAGGGGGCGAATGAAAAACTGTTTTTT. This sequence encodes CASSHEQGANEKLFF.

J is TRBJ2-3 and V is TRBV11-2, with 14 bases matching TRBD2. V shed 5 bases and J 0 bases; nucleotides not matched to a gene: 7. Germline lookup yields CDR1 SGHAT and CDR2 FQNNGV. This CDR3 region has 18 residues. The chain's CDR3 is CASSPGTSGGLSTDTQYF. CDR3 in DNA: TGTGCCAGCAGCCCCGGGACTAGCGGGGGACTTAGCACAGATACGCAGTATTTT.

V gene TRBV7-9 combines with J gene TRBJ1-2, with D unresolved. V lost 5 bases and J lost 6, with 7 bases in between. Per germline, CDR1 SEHNR and CDR2 FQNEAQ (reference sequence). This CDR3 region has 11 residues. CDR3 sequence (DNA): TGTGCCAGCAGCCGGCAGGATGGCTACACCTTC. The encoded protein is CASSRQDGYTF.

The rearrangement links TRBV2 to TRBJ2-5; 8 bases align to TRBD2. V gave up 3 bases and J gave up 1 base; unmatched junction bases: 7. CDR1 is SNHLY, CDR2 FYNNEI, per germline. The CDR3 spans 16 residues. CDR3 region: CASSEARLAGQETQYF. The CDR3 nucleotides read TGTGCCAGCAGTGAGGCGCGGCTAGCGGGCCAAGAGACCCAGTACTTC.

This chain links TRBV4-2 with TRBJ2-5; 10 bases are a match to TRBD2. CDR3 length equals 14 residues. CDR1 and CDR2 (germline): LGHNA, YNFKEQ. The junction had 0 bases not matched to a gene; V was cut back by 1 base and J by 4 bases. In DNA, the CDR3 is TGTGCCAGCAGCCAAGGGACTAGCGGAGAGACCCAGTACTTC. It encodes CASSQGTSGETQYF.

CDR3: CASSLRDSPSGEQYF. In DNA, the CDR3 is TGCGCCAGCAGCCTTAGGGACAGCCCAAGTGGGGAGCAGTACTTC. This sequence joins TRBV4-1 and TRBJ2-7; 7 bases align to TRBD1. The germline V gene has CDR1 MGHRA and CDR2 YSYEKL. Trimming removed 4 bases from V and 7 bases from J; junction bases left unmatched: 13. The CDR3 is 15 amino acids.

The sample holds many counts of this clone. This chain connects TRBV7-2 to TRBJ2-1; no definite D call. The CDR3 consists of 13 residues. Germline V CDR1 and CDR2: SGHTA, FQGNSA. Trimming pared 2 bases from V and 4 bases from J, leaving 6 bases between. For the CDR3, the DNA is TGTGCCAGCAGCTTACCCAGGTACAATGAGCAGTTCTTC. Its translation is CASSLPRYNEQFF.

The chain is built from TRBV27 and TRBJ1-5, with 8 bases matching TRBD1. Germline V lookup: CDR1 MNHEY, CDR2 SMNVEV (reference sequence). V shed 5 bases, J shed 2 bases, and the junction held 5 bases outside the gene matches. This CDR3 spans 15 amino acids. CDR3 region: CASSAQGAGNQPQHF. Here the CDR3 DNA reads TGTGCCAGCAGTGCGCAGGGGGCGGGCAATCAGCCCCAGCATTTT.

This chain joins TRBV4-2 and TRBJ2-3, with TRBD2 identical over 12 bases. Germline trimming cut 5 bases from V and 5 bases from J; bases unmatched to any gene: 17. CDR3 length: 19 residues. Germline lookup yields CDR1 LGHNA and CDR2 YNFKEQ. The CDR3 reads CASSDGAGLAGGQGDTQYF. In DNA, the CDR3 is TGTGCCAGCAGCGATGGCGCGGGCCTAGCGGGGGGGCAAGGAGATACGCAGTATTTT.

The chain carries TRBV10-1 and TRBJ2-7, with a tentative D call TRBD2 (6 bases). The germline gives CDR1 WNHNN, CDR2 SYGVQD (reference sequence). The CDR3 has 17 residues. Trimming left V 0 bases short and J 4 bases short, with 19 bases between. Written as DNA, the CDR3 is TGCGCCAGCAGTGAGTCGATTGAGTTGCGGAGGGTTTACGAGCAGTACTTC. Translated, it gives CASSESIELRRVYEQYF.

The chain has TRBV5-1 and TRBJ2-3; 8 bases map to TRBD2. This CDR3 is 15 amino acids long. With V trimmed by 4 bases and J by 5 bases, 9 bases remained unmatched. The V gene's germline CDR1 is SGHRS and CDR2 YFSETQ. CDR3: CASSPISGVVDTQYF. The CDR3 region has the DNA TGCGCCAGCAGCCCTATTAGCGGGGTGGTAGATACGCAGTATTTT.

V is TRBV11-2 and J is TRBJ2-7; D is possibly TRBD2 (5 bases). This CDR3 is 14 amino acids long. Trimming cost V 5 bases and J 7 bases, with 18 bases left between them. CDR1 and CDR2 from the germline V gene are SGHAT and FQNNGV. The CDR3 is CASSPQPEAVEQYF. For the CDR3, the DNA is TGTGCCAGCAGCCCCCAGCCGGAGGCGGTAGAGCAGTACTTC.

The chain employs TRBV7-2 and TRBJ1-5, with D unresolved. The V end lost 4 bases, the J end lost 8 bases, and 12 bases lay between the germline ends. The CDR3 runs to 13 residues. Germline V gene sequence: CDR1 SGHTA, CDR2 FQGNSA. CDR3 region: CASSSSLVEPQHF. In DNA, the CDR3 is TGTGCCAGCAGCTCCTCGTTGGTAGAGCCCCAGCATTTT.

The V and J genes are TRBV19 and TRBJ1-1, with 7 bases that match TRBD1. Per germline, CDR1 LNHDA and CDR2 SQIVND (reference sequence). V was clipped by 8 bases and J by 4 bases; unmatched bases: 10. The CDR3 length is 14 residues. In DNA, the CDR3 is TGTGCCAGTTCCCATTCGACAGGGACCACTGAAGCTTTCTTT. This encodes CASSHSTGTTEAFF.

This chain joins TRBV4-1 and TRBJ2-5; D possibly corresponds to TRBD2 (5 bases). Germline V gene data show CDR1 as MGHRA and CDR2 as YSYEKL. CDR3 size: 14 residues. Between the trimmed V and J ends, which lost 4 bases and 5 bases, there was a span of 14 bases. CDR3 amino acids: CASSPLVGGETQYF. The DNA of the CDR3 is TGCGCCAGCAGCCCTCTAGTAGGAGGTGAGACCCAGTACTTC.

In its sample, this clone was seen a few times. The gene calls are TRBV15 and TRBJ1-5, with TRBD1 matching 7 bases. Germline CDR1 reads LNHNV; CDR2 reads YYDKDF (reference sequence). The CDR3 sequence is 20 residues long. V dropped 4 bases and J dropped 0; count of bases not matched to a gene: 18. Here the CDR3 reads CATSNNRGGISLHSNQPQHF. CDR3 in DNA: TGTGCCACCAGCAACAACAGGGGTGGAATATCATTACATAGCAATCAGCCCCAGCATTTT.